These T cell receptor beta chains were read from a single sample in a study of PD-1 blockade in classical Hodgkin lymphoma. Libraries were prepared by immunoSEQ multiplex PCR; TCRdb keeps only in-frame clonotypes and omits some of them. The sample holds some 46,000 clones, about three quarters seen once. The material sequenced was peripheral blood mononuclear cells (PBMCs), taken before the second cycle of nivolumab. These TCRs come from a human donor with classical Hodgkin lymphoma. The CDR3 runs from the conserved cysteine through the conserved F or W. The D gene is left open where the match is weak. Some rows have no size entry. The others give once, few or many, or a class for an expanded clone.

- | TRBJ1-2 | - | TRBV4-1 | TGCGCCAGCAGCCAAGAATTAGGGTCTAACTATGGCTACACCTTC | CASSQELGSNYGYTF
TRBD2 | TRBJ2-3 | - | TRBV11-2 | TGTGCCAGCAGCTTGGAACTAGCGGGAGGGCGGTTGGGTACGCAGTATTTT | CASSLELAGGRLGTQYF
- | TRBJ2-1 | - | TRBV7-2 | TGTGCCAGCAGCCGATGGCCGGGGGATCATGAGCAGTTCTTC | CASSRWPGDHEQFF
TRBD2 | TRBJ2-7 | few | TRBV7-6 | TGTGCCAGCAGCTTAACTAGCGGGAGCGGCAGGAACGAGCAGTACTTC | CASSLTSGSGRNEQYF
- | TRBJ2-2 | - | TRBV21-1 | TGTGCCAGCAGCACCCATGGCCCAGGGGAGGACACCGGGGAGCTGTTTTTT | CASSTHGPGEDTGELFF
- | TRBJ2-5 | - | TRBV18 | TGTGCCAGCTCACCGGGCAGGGCTAGAGAGACCCAGTACTTC | CASSPGRARETQYF
- | TRBJ2-1 | - | TRBV9 | TGTGCCAGCAGCGTGGGGGATGGAAGACCTTACAATGAGCAGTTCTTC | CASSVGDGRPYNEQFF
- | TRBJ2-3 | - | TRBV23-1 | TGCGCCAGCAGGCGCCCTCAGGCAGATACGCAGTATTTT | CASRRPQADTQYF
TRBD2 | TRBJ2-3 | - | TRBV4-3 | TGCGCCAGCAGCCAAGACGAGGGAGCGGGGGCGTCCTACACAGATACGCAGTATTTT | CASSQDEGAGASYTDTQYF
TRBD1 | TRBJ2-3 | - | TRBV7-2 | TGTGCCAGCAGCCCAGGACAGGGAACAGATACGCAGTATTTT | CASSPGQGTDTQYF
TRBD2 | TRBJ2-3 | - | TRBV18 | TGTGCCAGCTCACCCGGCGGGGGGTGGACAGATACGCAGTATTTT | CASSPGGGWTDTQYF
- | TRBJ1-5 | - | TRBV30 | TGTGCCTGGAGTGTCCCAGGGTATCATCAGCCCCAGCATTTT | CAWSVPGYHQPQHF
- | TRBJ1-4 | - | TRBV7-2 | TGTGCCAGCAGCTTTGCCGGAAGCACTAATGAAAAACTGTTTTTT | CASSFAGSTNEKLFF
- | TRBJ1-2 | - | TRBV28 | TGTGCCAGCACCTTGGGGCTGGGGCGCGTAAATGGCTACACCTTC | CASTLGLGRVNGYTF
- | TRBJ1-2 | - | TRBV5-4 | TGTGCCAGCAGCTTGGCAGGGGTAGGGAACTATGGCTACACCTTC | CASSLAGVGNYGYTF
- | TRBJ1-1 | - | TRBV14 | TGTGCCAGCAGCCAAGATGTGACAGCTTTGAACACTGAAGCTTTCTTT | CASSQDVTALNTEAFF
TRBD2 | TRBJ2-3 | - | TRBV28 | TGTGCCAGCAGTCCCTCGGGACTAGGAACCACAGATACGCAGTATTTT | CASSPSGLGTTDTQYF
- | TRBJ2-1 | - | TRBV5-8 | TGTGCCAGCAGTCGGACAGTCTACAATGAGCAGTTCTTC | CASSRTVYNEQFF
TRBD2 | TRBJ2-3 | - | TRBV4-1 | TGCGCCAGCAGCGTCACACTAGCGGGGTTCTCCGCAGATACGCAGTATTTT | CASSVTLAGFSADTQYF
- | TRBJ1-2 | - | TRBV13 | TGTGCCAGCAGCCGAGAGGTGTATTCCGACTATGGCTACACCTTC | CASSREVYSDYGYTF
TRBD1 | TRBJ1-1 | - | TRBV27 | TGTGCCAGCAGCCGAACGACAGGGTATACTGAAGCTTTCTTT | CASSRTTGYTEAFF
- | TRBJ1-2 | - | TRBV4-2 | TGTGCCAGCAGCCAACCGACAGTCTCAGGGAACTATGGCTACACCTTC | CASSQPTVSGNYGYTF
TRBD2 | TRBJ2-1 | - | TRBV28 | TGTGCCAGCAGCCGACTGCGGGGGGAGCAGTTCTTC | CASSRLRGEQFF
TRBD1 | TRBJ2-3 | - | TRBV9 | TGTGCCAGCAGCGTGCGATGGACAGGAGATATGGGTCCAGATACGCAGTATTTT | CASSVRWTGDMGPDTQYF
- | TRBJ1-5 | few | TRBV6-5 | TGTGCCAGCAGCCGATCTAAGGCTAGCAATCAGCCCCAGCATTTT | CASSRSKASNQPQHF
- | TRBJ2-2 | - | TRBV19 | TGTGCCAGTAGTTTGGGACCGGGGGAGCTGTTTTTT | CASSLGPGELFF
- | TRBJ2-3 | - | TRBV11-2 | TGTGCCAGCAGCAGCCGGGGGCATACGCAGTATTTT | CASSSRGHTQYF
- | TRBJ1-4 | - | TRBV28 | TGTGCCAGCAGTTTGACTGAAAAACTGTTTTTT | CASSLTEKLFF
- | TRBJ1-4 | - | TRBV5-3 | TGTGCCAGAAGCTTGGTTATGGGGGCTGTGGATGAAAAACTGTTTTTT | CARSLVMGAVDEKLFF
TRBD1 | TRBJ1-2 | - | TRBV20-1 | TGCAGTGCTAGACGTGGACAGGAAACAATCTTC | CSARRGQETIF
TRBD1 | TRBJ2-3 | - | TRBV29-1 | TGCAGCGTTGACGGGACAGGAACCACAGATACGCAGTATTTT | CSVDGTGTTDTQYF
TRBD2 | TRBJ2-1 | few | TRBV9 | TGTGCCAGCAGCGTAGTTGGACTAGCGGGAGGCAATGAGCAGTTCTTC | CASSVVGLAGGNEQFF
TRBD1 | TRBJ2-2 | once | TRBV9 | TGTGCCAGCAGCGTACAGGGGGTAGGCGGGGAGCTGTTTTTT | CASSVQGVGGELFF
TRBD1 | TRBJ1-5 | - | TRBV2 | TGTGCCAGCAGTTCCGGGACAGGGGGCAATCAGCCCCAGCATTTT | CASSSGTGGNQPQHF
- | TRBJ2-3 | - | TRBV27 | TGTGCCAGCAGTTTGGCCTTGGCAGATACGCAGTATTTT | CASSLALADTQYF
- | TRBJ2-5 | - | TRBV5-1 | TGCGCCAGCAGCTTGGAGGCGACAGAGACCCAGTACTTC | CASSLEATETQYF
- | TRBJ2-2 | - | TRBV7-2 | TGTGCCAGCAGCTTCGGGGGGAACACCGGGGAGCTGTTTTTT | CASSFGGNTGELFF
- | TRBJ2-7 | - | TRBV19 | TGTGCCAGTAGTATAGAAAGACGGGGCTCCAACGAGCAGTACTTC | CASSIERRGSNEQYF
TRBD1 | TRBJ1-5 | - | TRBV9 | TGTGCCAGCAGCCCAACCGGACAGGGGCAGGGTCAGCCCCAGCATTTT | CASSPTGQGQGQPQHF
- | TRBJ2-7 | - | TRBV14 | TGTGCCAGCAGCCAAGAAGGTGGCCAGGGCTTCTACGAGCAGTACTTC | CASSQEGGQGFYEQYF
TRBD1 | TRBJ1-5 | - | TRBV5-4 | TGTGCCAGCAGCCCGGACAGGGGCAATCAGCCCCAGCATTTT | CASSPDRGNQPQHF
- | TRBJ1-2 | few | TRBV19 | TGTGCCAGTAGTATGGGGACACTCGGCTACACCTTC | CASSMGTLGYTF
TRBD1 | TRBJ1-4 | few | TRBV19 | TGTGCCAGTAGCCACCAGGCGGGACAGGGGCGGGAAAAACTGTTTTTT | CASSHQAGQGREKLFF